This T cell receptor beta chain was recorded in a study of blood T cells in healthy people across ages. Findings and caveats of the study: Compared with aged donors, long-lived donors showed fewer expanded clones, suggesting selection.

In its sample, this clonotype was seen once. Its target is unknown. Together with a sample-barcoded 5' primer, a J-beta primer mix was included in a second PCR lasting about 7 to 11 cycles. Each cDNA molecule was tagged by a template-switch adaptor with 12 random nucleotides. TCRdb re-derived calls from the 5' RACE reads in MiXCR, one entry per CDR3 protein. The sample holds 540,000 or so distinct CDR3 sequences, around 50% seen once. Peripheral blood, about 10 milliliters per donor, was collected. Researchers isolated at least 7 million PBMCs per sample. The CDR3 totals 15 residues. After removal of 7 bases from V and 0 bases from J, the junction contained 9 bases not matched to a gene. The germline gives CDR1 MNHEY, CDR2 SVGAGI.

This TCR came from a man older than 75 in good health. Sequencing was carried out using blood. V and J are TRBV6-5 and TRBJ2-7; 7 nucleotides line up with TRBD2. CDR3 nucleotide sequence: TGTGCCAGCAAATTGGGGGGGTCGAGCTCCTACGAGCAGTACTTC. Protein product: CASKLGGSSSYEQYF.